This T cell receptor beta chain was observed in a study of cytomegalovirus exposure and HLA in healthy donors. Study-wide results and caveats: Investigators reported 164 TCR beta chains as tied to cytomegalovirus.

Measured with immunoSEQ multiplex PCR; TCRdb has only the in-frame clones, and not every one. The sample lists approximately 150,000 clones; more than 70% were seen once. Note on this clone: Its antigen remains unidentified.

Trimming took 7 bases from V and 2 from J; bases not matched to a gene: 6. CDR3 size: 14 residues. The germline gives CDR1 SNHLY, CDR2 FYNNEI. The clonotype was recovered from a man younger than 40 in good health and CMV-seropositive. Sequences were obtained from PBMCs. The V gene is TRBV2, the J gene TRBJ2-5; 8 positions agree with TRBD2. DNA for the CDR3: TGTGCCAGCACCGGGAGGGGAACTCAAGAGACCCAGTACTTC. It translates to CASTGRGTQETQYF.